The clone carrying this TCR beta chain was counted at least ten times. Its antigen is not known. Trimming removed 4 bases at V and 6 bases at J, with 7 bases between. There are 11 residues in the CDR3. Germline V gene sequence: CDR1 SGHTA, CDR2 FQGNSA. This entry is derived from a study of T cell repertoires in cytomegalovirus infection. Study-wide background: Based on public TCR beta signatures, there were indications of CMV infection and of a matching HLA type.

Regarding the study as a whole: There were carriers of CMV plus the relevant HLA, and cumulative public TCR beta family frequency identified them. HLA-C-restricted CMV-specific TCR beta clonotypes were dominant in the ex vivo response.

TCRdb independently ran MiXCR on the reads; one entry per CDR3 protein. This sample has 200,000 to 250,000 distinct CDR3 sequences; about 23% occur once, and the top ten carry 15% to 20%. The rearrangement joins TRBV7-2 to TRBJ2-7, with D unresolved. Sequenced material: CD8+ T cells from PBMCs. The sequence derives from a human donor in good health (CMV status not recorded). Some clones in this sample may be carry-over from other donors' samples. The CDR3 nucleotides read TGTGCCAGCAGCTCACCGGCCGAGCAGTACTTC. Translated, it gives CASSSPAEQYF.